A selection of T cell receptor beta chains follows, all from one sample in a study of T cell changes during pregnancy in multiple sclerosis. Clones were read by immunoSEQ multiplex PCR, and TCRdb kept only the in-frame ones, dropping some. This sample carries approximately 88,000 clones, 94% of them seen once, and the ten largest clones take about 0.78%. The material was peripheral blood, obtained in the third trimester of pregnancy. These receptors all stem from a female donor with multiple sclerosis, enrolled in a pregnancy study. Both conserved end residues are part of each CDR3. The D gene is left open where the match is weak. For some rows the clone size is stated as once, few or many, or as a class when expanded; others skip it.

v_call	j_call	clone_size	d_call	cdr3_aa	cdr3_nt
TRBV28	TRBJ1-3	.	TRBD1	CASSLNRGLLSGNTIYF	TGTGCCAGCAGTCTAAACAGGGGGTTATTGTCTGGAAACACCATATATTTT
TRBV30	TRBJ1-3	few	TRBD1	CAWSSGTGVRGNTIYF	TGTGCCTGGAGTTCCGGGACAGGGGTGCGGGGAAACACCATATATTTT
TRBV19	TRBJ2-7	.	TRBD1	CASSIRLGQRFYEQYF	TGTGCCAGTAGTATAAGACTGGGACAGAGATTCTACGAGCAGTACTTC
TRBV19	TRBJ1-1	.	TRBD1	CASSAHDQGVRTEAFF	TGTGCCAGTAGTGCCCATGATCAGGGGGTGAGGACTGAAGCTTTCTTT
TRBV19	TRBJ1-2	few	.	CASSIPIGNYGYTF	TGTGCCAGTAGTATTCCCATCGGGAACTATGGCTACACCTTC
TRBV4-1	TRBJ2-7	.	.	CASSHSQQGGYEQYF	TGCGCCAGCAGCCATAGTCAACAGGGCGGCTACGAGCAGTACTTC
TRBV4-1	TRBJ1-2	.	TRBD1	CASSQVQGAYYGYTF	TGCGCCAGCAGCCAAGTCCAGGGGGCGTACTATGGCTACACCTTC
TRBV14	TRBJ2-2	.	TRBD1	CASSQGKERDRGRTGELFF	TGTGCCAGCAGCCAAGGAAAGGAAAGGGACAGGGGACGCACCGGGGAGCTGTTTTTT
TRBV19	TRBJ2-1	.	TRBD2	CASSTWTSGSNEQFF	TGTGCCAGTAGTACATGGACTAGCGGGAGCAATGAGCAGTTCTTC
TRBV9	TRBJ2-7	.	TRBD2	CASSDGSGTSPYEQYF	TGTGCCAGCAGCGACGGATCCGGGACTAGCCCCTACGAGCAGTACTTC
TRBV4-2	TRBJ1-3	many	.	CASSPLGVDSGNTIYF	TGTGCCAGCAGCCCGCTGGGCGTAGACTCTGGAAACACCATATATTTT
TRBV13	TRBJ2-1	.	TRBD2	CASSLRGGYNEQFF	TGTGCCAGCAGCCTTCGGGGGGGGTACAATGAGCAGTTCTTC
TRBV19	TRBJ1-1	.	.	CASSMSGNTEAFF	TGTGCCAGTAGTATGTCCGGGAACACTGAAGCTTTCTTT
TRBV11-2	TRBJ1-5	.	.	CASSLSGPNQPQHF	TGTGCCAGCAGCTTGTCAGGGCCCAATCAGCCCCAGCATTTT
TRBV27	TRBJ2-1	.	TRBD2	CASSLTGGYNEQFF	TGTGCCAGCAGTCTTACGGGGGGGTACAATGAGCAGTTCTTC
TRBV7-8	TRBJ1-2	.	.	CASSLATRSDYGYTF	TGTGCCAGCAGCTTAGCCACACGGAGCGACTATGGCTACACCTTC
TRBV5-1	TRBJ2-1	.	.	CASSWTARSYNEQFF	TGCGCCAGCAGCTGGACAGCCCGCTCCTACAATGAGCAGTTCTTC
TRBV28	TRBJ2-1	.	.	CASSLFRGLSYNEQFF	TGTGCCAGCAGTTTATTCCGGGGGTTGTCCTACAATGAGCAGTTCTTC
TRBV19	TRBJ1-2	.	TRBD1	CASSRPTGGRGYTF	TGTGCCAGTAGTAGACCTACAGGGGGCAGAGGCTACACCTTC
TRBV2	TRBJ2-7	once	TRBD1	CASRANQGAPEQYF	TGTGCCAGCAGGGCAAACCAGGGGGCCCCCGAGCAGTACTTC
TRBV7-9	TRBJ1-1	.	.	CASSLPSTGWGTEAFF	TGTGCCAGCAGCTTACCCTCCACAGGGTGGGGCACTGAAGCTTTCTTT
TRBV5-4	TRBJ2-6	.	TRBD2	CASSLGLAGGYGANVLTF	TGTGCCAGCAGCCTTGGACTAGCGGGAGGGTACGGGGCCAACGTCCTGACTTTC
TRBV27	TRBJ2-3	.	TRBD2	CASSSGLAGDTQYF	TGTGCCAGCAGTTCGGGACTAGCGGGAGATACGCAGTATTTT
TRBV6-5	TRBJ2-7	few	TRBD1	CASSVGTGGSYEQYF	TGTGCCAGCAGTGTAGGGACAGGGGGCTCCTACGAGCAGTACTTC
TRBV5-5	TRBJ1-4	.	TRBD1	CASSLDGTDNEKLFF	TGTGCCAGCAGCTTGGATGGGACAGATAATGAAAAACTGTTTTTT
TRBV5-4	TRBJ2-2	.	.	CASSFLATGVGELFF	TGTGCCAGCAGCTTCTTAGCGACCGGGGTCGGGGAGCTGTTTTTT
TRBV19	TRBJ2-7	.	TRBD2	CASSSRGLAGVEQYF	TGTGCCAGTAGTTCCAGAGGCCTAGCGGGAGTCGAGCAGTACTTC